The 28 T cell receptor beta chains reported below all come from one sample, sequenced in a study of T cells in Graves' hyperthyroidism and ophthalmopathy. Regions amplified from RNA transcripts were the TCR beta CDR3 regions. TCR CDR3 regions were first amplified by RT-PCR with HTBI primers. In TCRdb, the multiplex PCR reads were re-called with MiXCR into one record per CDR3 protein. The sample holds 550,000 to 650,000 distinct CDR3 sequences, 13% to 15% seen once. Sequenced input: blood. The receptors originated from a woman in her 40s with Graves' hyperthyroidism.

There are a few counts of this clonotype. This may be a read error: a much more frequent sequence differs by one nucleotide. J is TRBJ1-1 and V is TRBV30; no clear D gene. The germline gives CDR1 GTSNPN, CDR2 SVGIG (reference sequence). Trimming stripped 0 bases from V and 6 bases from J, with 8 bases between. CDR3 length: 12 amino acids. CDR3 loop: CAWSVPDPEAFF. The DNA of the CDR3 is TGTGCCTGGAGTGTTCCTGACCCTGAAGCTTTCTTT.

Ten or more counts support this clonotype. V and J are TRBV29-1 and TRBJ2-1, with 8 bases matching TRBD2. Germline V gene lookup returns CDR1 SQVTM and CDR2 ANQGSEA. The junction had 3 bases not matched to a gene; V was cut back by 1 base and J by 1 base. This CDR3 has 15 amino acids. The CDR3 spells CSVEGREGSYNEQFF. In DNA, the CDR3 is TGCAGCGTTGAAGGCCGGGAGGGGTCCTACAATGAGCAGTTCTTC.

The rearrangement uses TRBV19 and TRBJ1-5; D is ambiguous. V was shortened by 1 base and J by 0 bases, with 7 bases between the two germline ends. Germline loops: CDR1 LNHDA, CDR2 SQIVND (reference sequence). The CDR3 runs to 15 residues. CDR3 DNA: TGTGCCAGTAGTATAGGGATCAATAGCAATCAGCCCCAGCATTTT. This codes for CASSIGINSNQPQHF.

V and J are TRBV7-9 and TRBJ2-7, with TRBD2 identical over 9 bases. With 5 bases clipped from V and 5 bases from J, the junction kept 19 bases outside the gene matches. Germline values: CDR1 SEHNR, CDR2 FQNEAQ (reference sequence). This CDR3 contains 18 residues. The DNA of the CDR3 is TGTGCCAGCAGCCCCCCGTCGGCGGGAGGGCCAGGTCGTAACGAGCAGTACTTC. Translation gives CASSPPSAGGPGRNEQYF.

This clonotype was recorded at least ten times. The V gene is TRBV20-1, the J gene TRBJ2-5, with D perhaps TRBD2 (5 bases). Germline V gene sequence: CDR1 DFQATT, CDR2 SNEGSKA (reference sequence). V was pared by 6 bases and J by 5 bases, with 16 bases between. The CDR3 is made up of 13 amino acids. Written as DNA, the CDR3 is TGCAGTGCCCCACGTGGTGGGAGTGAGACCCAGTACTTC. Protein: CSAPRGGSETQYF.

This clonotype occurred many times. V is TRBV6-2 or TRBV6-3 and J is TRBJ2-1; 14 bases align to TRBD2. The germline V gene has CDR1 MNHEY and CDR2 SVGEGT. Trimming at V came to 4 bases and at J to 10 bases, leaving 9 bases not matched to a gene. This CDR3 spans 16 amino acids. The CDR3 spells CASSSRGLAGGQEQFF. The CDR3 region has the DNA TGTGCCAGCAGTTCAAGAGGACTAGCGGGAGGCCAGGAGCAGTTCTTC.

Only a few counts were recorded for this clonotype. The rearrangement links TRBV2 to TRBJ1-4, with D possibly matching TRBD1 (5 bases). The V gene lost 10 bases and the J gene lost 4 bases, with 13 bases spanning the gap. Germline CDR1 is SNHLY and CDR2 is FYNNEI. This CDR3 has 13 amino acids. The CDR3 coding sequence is TGTGCCAACCGCCGGGGCCTTAATGAAAAACTGTTTTTT. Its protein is CANRRGLNEKLFF.

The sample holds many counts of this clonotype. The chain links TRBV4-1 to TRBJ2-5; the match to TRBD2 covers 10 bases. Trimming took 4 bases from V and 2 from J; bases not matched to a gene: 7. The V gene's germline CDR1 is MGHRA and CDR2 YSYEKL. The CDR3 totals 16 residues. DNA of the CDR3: TGCGCCAGCAGCCCAAATGGACTAGCGGCACAAGAGACCCAGTACTTC. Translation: CASSPNGLAAQETQYF.

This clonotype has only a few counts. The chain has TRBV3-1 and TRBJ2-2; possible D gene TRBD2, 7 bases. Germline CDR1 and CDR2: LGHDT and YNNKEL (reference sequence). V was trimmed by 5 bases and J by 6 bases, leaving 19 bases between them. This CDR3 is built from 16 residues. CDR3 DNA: TGTGCCAGCAGCTCGTTAGGGGGGGCGGTTCCCGGGGAGCTGTTTTTT. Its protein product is CASSSLGGAVPGELFF.

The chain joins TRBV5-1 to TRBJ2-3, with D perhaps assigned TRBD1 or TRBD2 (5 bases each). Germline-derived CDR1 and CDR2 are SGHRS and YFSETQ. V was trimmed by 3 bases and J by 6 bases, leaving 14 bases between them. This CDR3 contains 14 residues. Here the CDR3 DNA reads TGCGCCAGCAGCTACCGGGACGAACTGGATACGCAGTATTTT. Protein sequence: CASSYRDELDTQYF.

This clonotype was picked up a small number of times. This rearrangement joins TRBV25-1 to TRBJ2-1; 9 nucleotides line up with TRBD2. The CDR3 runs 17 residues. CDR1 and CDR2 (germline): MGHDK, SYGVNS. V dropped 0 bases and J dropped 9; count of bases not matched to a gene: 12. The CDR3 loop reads CASSEYPSGNVLSEQFF. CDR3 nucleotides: TGTGCCAGCAGTGAATACCCTAGCGGGAACGTATTGAGTGAGCAGTTCTTC.

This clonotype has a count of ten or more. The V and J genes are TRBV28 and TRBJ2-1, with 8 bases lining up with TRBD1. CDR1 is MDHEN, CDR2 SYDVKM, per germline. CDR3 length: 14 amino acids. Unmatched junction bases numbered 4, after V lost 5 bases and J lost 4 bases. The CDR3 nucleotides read TGTGCCAGCAGTGACAGGGGTTCTTACAATGAGCAGTTCTTC. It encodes CASSDRGSYNEQFF.

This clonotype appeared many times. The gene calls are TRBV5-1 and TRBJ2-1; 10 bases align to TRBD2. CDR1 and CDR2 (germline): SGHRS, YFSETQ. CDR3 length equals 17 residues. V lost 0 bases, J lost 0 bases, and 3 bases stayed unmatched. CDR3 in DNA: TGCGCCAGCAGCTTGGGGCCTAGCGGGAGCTCCTACAATGAGCAGTTCTTC. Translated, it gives CASSLGPSGSSYNEQFF. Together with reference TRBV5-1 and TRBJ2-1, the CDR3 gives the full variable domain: KAGVTQTPRYLIKTRGQQVTLSCSPISGHRSVSWYQQTPGQGLQFLFEYFSETQRNKGNFPGRFSGRQFSNSRSEMNVSTLELGDSALYLCASSLGPSGSSYNEQFFGPGTRLTVL.

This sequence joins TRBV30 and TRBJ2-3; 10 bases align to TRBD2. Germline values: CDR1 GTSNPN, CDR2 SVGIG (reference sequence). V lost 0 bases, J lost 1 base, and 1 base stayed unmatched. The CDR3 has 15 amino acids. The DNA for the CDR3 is TGTGCCTGGAGTGTAGGGACTAGCGGCACAGATACGCAGTATTTT. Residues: CAWSVGTSGTDTQYF. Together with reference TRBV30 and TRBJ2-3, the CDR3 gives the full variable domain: SQTIHQWPATLVQPVGSPLSLECTVEGTSNPNLYWYRQAAGRGLQLLFYSVGIGQISSEVPQNLSASRPQDRQFILSSKKLLLSDSGFYLCAWSVGTSGTDTQYFGPGTRLTVL.

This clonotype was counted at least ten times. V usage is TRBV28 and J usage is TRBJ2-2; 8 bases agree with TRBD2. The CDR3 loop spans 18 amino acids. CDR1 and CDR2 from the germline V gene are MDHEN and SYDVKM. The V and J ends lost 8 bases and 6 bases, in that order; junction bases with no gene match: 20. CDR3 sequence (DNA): TGTGCCAGCGGTGATGGTGGGCTAGCGGGCCTCGGCGCCGGGGAGCTGTTTTTT. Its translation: CASGDGGLAGLGAGELFF.

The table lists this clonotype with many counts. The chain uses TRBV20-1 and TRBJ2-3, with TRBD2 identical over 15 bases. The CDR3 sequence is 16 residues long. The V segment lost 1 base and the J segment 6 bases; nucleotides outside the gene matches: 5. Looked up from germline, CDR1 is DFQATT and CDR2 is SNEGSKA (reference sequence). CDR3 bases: TGCAGTGCTAGAGGGACTAGCGGGAGGGAGAGGGATACGCAGTATTTT. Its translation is CSARGTSGRERDTQYF.

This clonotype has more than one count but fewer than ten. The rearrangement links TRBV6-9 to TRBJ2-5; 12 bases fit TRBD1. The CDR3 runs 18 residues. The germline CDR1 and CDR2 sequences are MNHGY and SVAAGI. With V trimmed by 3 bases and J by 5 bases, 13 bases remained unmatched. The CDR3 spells CASSYVSWDGTGGETQYF. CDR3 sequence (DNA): TGTGCCAGCAGTTACGTGAGTTGGGACGGGACAGGGGGCGAGACCCAGTACTTC.

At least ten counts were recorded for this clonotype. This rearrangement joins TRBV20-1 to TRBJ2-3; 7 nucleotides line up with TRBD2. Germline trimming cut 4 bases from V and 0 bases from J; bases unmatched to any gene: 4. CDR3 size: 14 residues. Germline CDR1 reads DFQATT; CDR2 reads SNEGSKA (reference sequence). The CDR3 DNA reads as TGCAGTGCTATAGCGGGTGCTAGCACAGATACGCAGTATTTT. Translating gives CSAIAGASTDTQYF.

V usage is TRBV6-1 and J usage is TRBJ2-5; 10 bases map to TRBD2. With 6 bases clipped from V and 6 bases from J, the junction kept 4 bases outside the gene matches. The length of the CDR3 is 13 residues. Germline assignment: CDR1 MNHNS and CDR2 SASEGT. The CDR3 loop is CASRTTSGQTQYF. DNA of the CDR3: TGTGCCAGCAGAACGACTAGCGGGCAGACCCAGTACTTC.

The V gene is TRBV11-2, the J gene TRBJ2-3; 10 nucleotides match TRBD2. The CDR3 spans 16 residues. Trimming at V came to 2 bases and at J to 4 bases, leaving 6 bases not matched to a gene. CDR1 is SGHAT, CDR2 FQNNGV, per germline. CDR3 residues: CASSLYTSGNADTQYF. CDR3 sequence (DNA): TGTGCCAGCAGCTTATATACTAGCGGGAATGCAGATACGCAGTATTTT.

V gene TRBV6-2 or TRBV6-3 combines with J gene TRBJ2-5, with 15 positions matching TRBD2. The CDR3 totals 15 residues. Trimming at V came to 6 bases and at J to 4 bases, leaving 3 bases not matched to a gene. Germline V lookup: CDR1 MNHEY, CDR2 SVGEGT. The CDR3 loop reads CASRWGLAGGETQYF. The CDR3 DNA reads TGTGCCAGCAGGTGGGGACTAGCGGGAGGAGAGACCCAGTACTTC.

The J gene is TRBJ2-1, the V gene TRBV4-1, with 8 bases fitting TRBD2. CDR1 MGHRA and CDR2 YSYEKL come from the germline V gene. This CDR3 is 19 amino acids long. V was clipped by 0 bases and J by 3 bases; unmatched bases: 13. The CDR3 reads CASSQDPTGGPRFYNEQFF. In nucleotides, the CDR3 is TGCGCCAGCAGCCAAGATCCTACGGGAGGGCCGAGGTTCTACAATGAGCAGTTCTTC.

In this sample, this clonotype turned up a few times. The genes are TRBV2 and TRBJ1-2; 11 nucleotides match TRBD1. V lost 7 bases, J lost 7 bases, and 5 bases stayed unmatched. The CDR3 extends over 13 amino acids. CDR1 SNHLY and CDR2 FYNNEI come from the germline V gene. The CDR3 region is CASIEDRGLGYTF. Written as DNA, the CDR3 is TGTGCCAGCATTGAGGACAGGGGGCTTGGCTACACCTTC.

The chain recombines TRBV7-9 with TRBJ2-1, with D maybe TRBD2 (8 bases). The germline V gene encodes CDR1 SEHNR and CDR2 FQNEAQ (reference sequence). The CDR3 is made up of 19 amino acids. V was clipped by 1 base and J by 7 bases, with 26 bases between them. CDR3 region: CASSLVRGVAGYYWNEQFF. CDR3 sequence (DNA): TGTGCCAGCAGCTTAGTCAGGGGGGTAGCGGGGTACTACTGGAATGAGCAGTTCTTC.

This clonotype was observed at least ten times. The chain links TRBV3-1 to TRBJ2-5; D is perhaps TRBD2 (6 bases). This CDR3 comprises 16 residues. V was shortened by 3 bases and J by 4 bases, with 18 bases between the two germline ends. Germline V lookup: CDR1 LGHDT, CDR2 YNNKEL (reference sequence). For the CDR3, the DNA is TGTGCCAGCAGCCACGGTCTCGCGGGAATGATAGAGACCCAGTACTTC. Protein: CASSHGLAGMIETQYF.

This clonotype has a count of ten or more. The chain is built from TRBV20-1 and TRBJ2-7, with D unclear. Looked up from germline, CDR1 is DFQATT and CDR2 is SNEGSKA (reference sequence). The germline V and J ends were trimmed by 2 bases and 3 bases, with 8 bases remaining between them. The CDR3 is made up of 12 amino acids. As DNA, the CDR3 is TGCAGTGCTAGATTAGAGGACTACGAGCAGTACTTC. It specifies CSARLEDYEQYF.

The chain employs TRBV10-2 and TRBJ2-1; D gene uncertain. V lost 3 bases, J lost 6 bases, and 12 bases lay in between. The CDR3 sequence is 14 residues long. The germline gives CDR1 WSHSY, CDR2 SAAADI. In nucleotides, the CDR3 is TGCGCCAGCAGTGAAGGGATTAGCACCAATGAGCAGTTCTTC. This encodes CASSEGISTNEQFF.

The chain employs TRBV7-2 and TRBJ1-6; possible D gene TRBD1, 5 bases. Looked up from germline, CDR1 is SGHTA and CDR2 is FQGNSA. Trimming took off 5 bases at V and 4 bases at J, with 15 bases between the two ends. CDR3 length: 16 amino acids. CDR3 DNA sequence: TGTGCCAGCAGCCTTGGGAGGGGAGGGTATAATTCACCCCTCCACTTT. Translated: CASSLGRGGYNSPLHF.